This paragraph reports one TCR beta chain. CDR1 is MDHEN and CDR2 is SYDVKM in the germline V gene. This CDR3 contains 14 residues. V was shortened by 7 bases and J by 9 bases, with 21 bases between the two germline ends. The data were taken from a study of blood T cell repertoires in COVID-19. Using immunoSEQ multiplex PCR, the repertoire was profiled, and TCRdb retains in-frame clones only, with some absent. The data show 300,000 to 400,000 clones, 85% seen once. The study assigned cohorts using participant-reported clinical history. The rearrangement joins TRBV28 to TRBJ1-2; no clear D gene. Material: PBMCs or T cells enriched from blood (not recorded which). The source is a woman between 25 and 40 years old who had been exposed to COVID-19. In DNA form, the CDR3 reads TGTGCCAGCATCCGCGGGAGTGGTGGGTATAGCTACACCTTC. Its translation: CASIRGSGGYSYTF.